This passage covers 30 T cell receptor beta chains from one sample sequenced in a study of human T cells and chemical hapten exposure. TCRdb redid the calling of the RACE reads with MiXCR, one entry per CDR3 protein. The sample lists some 200,000 distinct CDR3 sequences, around 30% occurring once. Time point given: pre-sensitization, week 0. Treatment of the sample: therapeutic diphenylcyclopropenone sensitization with weekly scalp DPC. Here the sequenced sample was whole blood, taken in connection with sensitization to the hapten diphenylcyclopropenone (DPC). The receptors here all came from a woman aged 25 to 39 with alopecia areata. Some clones in this sample may be carry-over from other donors' samples.

At least ten counts were recorded for this clonotype. The chain links TRBV9 to TRBJ1-2, with D possibly matching TRBD1 (6 bases). V lost 4 bases, J lost 4 bases, and 11 bases lay in between. The germline V gene encodes CDR1 SGDLS and CDR2 YYNGEE. The CDR3 totals 13 residues. CDR3 sequence reads: CASSPRTAYGYTF. The CDR3 nucleotides are TGTGCCAGCAGCCCCAGGACAGCCTATGGCTACACCTTC.

This clonotype showed up just a few times. V usage is TRBV29-1 and J usage is TRBJ2-3; 10 positions agree with TRBD1. Trimming at V came to 6 bases and at J to 0 bases, leaving 12 bases not matched to a gene. The CDR3 consists of 17 residues. Germline V gives CDR1 SQVTM, CDR2 ANQGSEA. The CDR3 DNA reads as TGCAGCGTCGTTGGGGGGACAGGGGATAGGAGCACAGATACGCAGTATTTT. Translation: CSVVGGTGDRSTDTQYF.

The V call is TRBV9, the J call TRBJ2-1, with D possibly matching TRBD1 (5 bases). The CDR3 runs 13 residues. The germline V and J ends were trimmed by 1 base and 5 bases, with 7 bases remaining between them. From germline, CDR1 is SGDLS and CDR2 YYNGEE. CDR3 amino acids: CASSVSRDNEQFF. CDR3 nucleotide sequence: TGTGCCAGCAGCGTATCCAGGGACAATGAGCAGTTCTTC. Using reference TRBV9 and TRBJ2-1 for the parts outside the CDR3, the full variable domain is DSGVTQTPKHLITATGQRVTLRCSPRSGDLSVYWYQQSLDQGLQFLIQYYNGEERAKGNILERFSAQQFPDLHSELNLSSLELGDSALYFCASSVSRDNEQFFGPGTRLTVL.

This rearrangement joins TRBV28 to TRBJ2-7; TRBD1 agrees at 8 bases. V lost 7 bases to trimming and J lost 1 base; unmatched junction nucleotides: 6. This CDR3 spans 14 amino acids. CDR1 and CDR2 from the germline V gene are MDHEN and SYDVKM. This CDR3 is CASTSGTGSYEQYF. The CDR3 nucleotides read TGTGCCAGCACCTCCGGGACAGGTTCCTACGAGCAGTACTTC.

The sample holds many counts of this clonotype. This CDR3 reads CASSAEAWGNQDTQYF. The DNA of the CDR3 is TGTGCCAGCAGCGCCGAGGCTTGGGGGAACCAGGATACGCAGTATTTT. The V and J genes are TRBV7-8 and TRBJ2-3; D might be TRBD1 or TRBD2, each matching 5 bases. The ends were cut back, 5 bases at V and 6 bases at J, with 21 bases in the middle. Germline V CDR1 and CDR2: SGHVS, FQNEAQ. The CDR3 extends over 16 amino acids.

In DNA form, the CDR3 reads TGTGCCATCAGTGTCGGGGAGGGGATGAACACTGAAGCTTTCTTT. Its protein product is CAISVGEGMNTEAFF. The V call is TRBV10-3, the J call TRBJ1-1; tentatively, D is TRBD1 (5 bases). This CDR3 is built from 15 residues. Trimming shortened V by 4 bases and J by 0 bases, and 12 bases separated the two germline ends. Per the germline V gene, CDR1 is ENHRY and CDR2 is SYGVKD.

This clonotype was counted a few times. This chain joins TRBV6-2 or TRBV6-3 and TRBJ1-2, with 7 bases lining up with TRBD1. Germline loops: CDR1 MNHEY, CDR2 SVGEGT. Losses at the gene ends were 8 bases for V and 7 bases for J; bases not matched to a gene: 16. The CDR3 length is 15 residues. The CDR3 loop reads CASAYRTQGLFGYTF. The CDR3 DNA sequence: TGTGCCAGCGCTTATCGGACACAGGGGTTGTTTGGCTACACCTTC.

This chain uses TRBV28 with TRBJ1-6, with a tentative D call TRBD1 (5 bases). There are 16 residues in the CDR3. Germline CDR1 and CDR2: MDHEN and SYDVKM. Deletions cut 7 bases from V and 4 bases from J, with 17 bases between. This CDR3 reads CASIADSKPYNSPLHF. The CDR3 DNA is TGTGCCAGCATTGCTGACAGCAAACCTTATAATTCACCCCTCCACTTT.

The chain has TRBV7-9 and TRBJ1-2; TRBD1 matches at 9 bases. Germline-derived CDR1 and CDR2 are SEHNR and FQNEAQ (reference sequence). The CDR3 spans 14 residues. V was pared by 5 bases and J by 7 bases, with 8 bases of the junction left unmatched. For the CDR3, the DNA is TGTGCCAGCAGCCCTGGACAGGGGACAGGTGGCTACACCTTC. Translated: CASSPGQGTGGYTF.

This chain joins TRBV7-2 and TRBJ2-2; tentatively, D is TRBD1 (6 bases). The CDR3 covers 14 residues. Germline CDR1 SGHTA, CDR2 FQGNSA. V lost 4 bases and J lost 6, with 12 bases in between. CDR3: CASSSLGGSGELFF. The CDR3 DNA reads TGTGCCAGCAGCTCTCTAGGGGGATCCGGGGAGCTGTTTTTT. The complete variable domain, with remaining parts taken from reference TRBV7-2 and TRBJ2-2, reads GAGVSQSPSNKVTEKGKDVELRCDPISGHTALYWYRQSLGQGLEFLIYFQGNSAPDKSGLPSDRFSAERTGGSVSTLTIQRTQQEDSAVYLCASSSLGGSGELFFGEGSRLTVL.

The chain combines TRBV6-2 or TRBV6-3 with TRBJ2-7; D may be TRBD1 (6 bases). V was pared by 8 bases and J by 0 bases, with 8 bases between. From germline, CDR1 is MNHEY and CDR2 SVGEGT. The CDR3 is made up of 12 amino acids. The CDR3 reads CASGDNSYEQYF. The CDR3 region has the DNA TGTGCCAGCGGGGACAACTCCTACGAGCAGTACTTC.

This clonotype was detected ten times or more. The V call is TRBV5-1, the J call TRBJ2-5; D is unresolved. The CDR3 length is 12 residues. Trimming cost V 4 bases and J 0 bases, with 4 bases left between them. Germline V gene sequence: CDR1 SGHRS, CDR2 YFSETQ. The CDR3 DNA is TGCGCCAGCAGCCCGAACCAAGAGACCCAGTACTTC. The encoded protein is CASSPNQETQYF.

A few counts support this clonotype. The J gene is TRBJ2-2, the V gene TRBV7-9; 12 nucleotides align to TRBD1. CDR1 is SEHNR and CDR2 is FQNEAQ in the germline V gene (reference sequence). With V trimmed by 5 bases and J by 4 bases, 8 bases remained unmatched. The CDR3 loop spans 17 amino acids. The chain's CDR3 is CASSPGTGGRGTGELFF. In DNA form, the CDR3 reads TGTGCCAGCAGCCCCGGGACAGGGGGCCGAGGCACCGGGGAGCTGTTTTTT.

The V gene is TRBV7-9, the J gene TRBJ2-3, with 8 bases identical to TRBD1. Trimming cost V 2 bases and J 0 bases; bases outside gene matches: 7. CDR3 length: 17 amino acids. Germline CDR1 and CDR2: SEHNR and FQNEAQ (reference sequence). The CDR3 is CASSLPGQDSSTDTQYF. The CDR3 bases are TGTGCCAGCAGCTTACCGGGACAGGACTCTAGCACAGATACGCAGTATTTT.

The chain employs TRBV9 and TRBJ1-2; D is unresolved. The CDR3 runs 13 residues. Germline V lookup: CDR1 SGDLS, CDR2 YYNGEE. V was trimmed by 5 bases and J by 5 bases, leaving 13 bases between them. CDR3 nucleotide sequence: TGTGCCAGCAGTCCCCCGGGTGGTTATGGCTACACCTTC. Encoded protein: CASSPPGGYGYTF.

CDR3 amino acids: CASSQASGTGLYNEQFF. DNA for the CDR3: TGTGCCAGCAGCCAAGCCTCCGGGACAGGGTTATACAATGAGCAGTTCTTC. The V call is TRBV4-2, the J call TRBJ2-1, with 9 positions matching TRBD1. The V segment lost 1 base and the J segment 4 bases; nucleotides outside the gene matches: 8. The V gene's germline CDR1 is LGHNA and CDR2 YNFKEQ. This CDR3 has 17 residues.

This clonotype has at least ten counts. This chain joins TRBV4-1 and TRBJ1-2; D unresolved. Trimming removed 0 bases at V and 7 bases at J, with 18 bases between. The CDR3 has 16 residues. In germline, CDR1 is MGHRA, CDR2 YSYEKL. In DNA form, the CDR3 reads TGCGCCAGCAGCCAAGAACCGGGAGGGAGTCCGGGTGGCTACACCTTC. Translating it yields CASSQEPGGSPGGYTF.

This clonotype was recorded a few times. This chain uses TRBV11-3 with TRBJ2-6; D remains unclear. The ends were cut back, 3 bases at V and 2 bases at J, with 8 bases in the middle. Germline CDR1 and CDR2: SGHNT and YENEEA. CDR3 length: 15 amino acids. The CDR3 DNA reads as TGTGCCAGCAGCTTGTCCTCTACTGGGGCCAACGTCCTGACTTTC. Its translation is CASSLSSTGANVLTF.

The chain employs TRBV6-5 and TRBJ2-7; D perhaps matches TRBD2 (6 bases). V shed 0 bases and J shed 0 bases, with 9 bases lying between them. In germline, CDR1 is MNHEY, CDR2 SVGAGI. The CDR3 is made up of 15 amino acids. This CDR3 reads CASSYSGGISYEQYF. The CDR3 bases are TGTGCCAGCAGTTACTCGGGGGGTATCTCCTACGAGCAGTACTTC.

The chain couples TRBV6-2 or TRBV6-3 to TRBJ1-5; 7 bases match TRBD1. Germline values: CDR1 MNHEY, CDR2 SVGEGT. The CDR3 totals 14 residues. Unmatched junction bases numbered 10, after V lost 6 bases and J lost 8 bases. The CDR3 reads CASSRQGEVEPQHF. For the CDR3, the DNA is TGTGCCAGCAGCCGACAGGGCGAGGTGGAGCCCCAGCATTTT.

The sample holds a few counts of this clonotype. The CDR3 region has the DNA TGCGCCAGCAGCCCCGGAGGGAATCGGGGCTCTGGGGCCAACGTCCTGACTTTC. It yields the protein CASSPGGNRGSGANVLTF. The chain is built from TRBV4-3 and TRBJ2-6; weak D call: TRBD2 (6 bases). V was pared by 4 bases and J by 0 bases, with 16 bases between. The CDR3 extends over 18 amino acids. Germline CDR1 LGHNA, CDR2 YSLEER.

Here the CDR3 reads CASTKGVQGETEAFF. As DNA, the CDR3 is TGTGCCAGCACCAAGGGGGTACAGGGTGAAACTGAAGCTTTCTTT. The chain uses TRBV6-6 and TRBJ1-1; perhaps TRBD1 as D (6 bases). The germline V and J ends were trimmed by 7 bases and 5 bases, with 20 bases remaining between them. Germline CDR1 is MNHNY and CDR2 is SVGAGI (reference sequence). The CDR3 contains 15 residues.

The rearrangement joins TRBV6-2 or TRBV6-3 to TRBJ2-1; D may be TRBD1 (6 bases). Germline CDR1 reads MNHEY; CDR2 reads SVGEGT. The ends were cut back, 6 bases at V and 0 bases at J, with 12 bases in the middle. The CDR3 contains 15 residues. As DNA, the CDR3 is TGTGCCAGCAGGCCAACAGGGCTCTCCTACAATGAGCAGTTCTTC. It specifies CASRPTGLSYNEQFF.

The chain is built from TRBV4-1 and TRBJ1-6, with TRBD1 as a possible D gene (6 bases). CDR3 size: 17 residues. V was shortened by 4 bases and J by 7 bases, with 20 bases between the two germline ends. Germline values: CDR1 MGHRA, CDR2 YSYEKL. CDR3 sequence (DNA): TGCGCCAGCAGCCGCCAGACAGGAGGCCAAAACAATTCACCCCTCCACTTT. It codes for CASSRQTGGQNNSPLHF.

This clonotype was detected a few times. V and J are TRBV29-1 and TRBJ2-5; 13 bases are shared with TRBD2. Trimming removed 7 bases from V and 5 bases from J; junction bases left unmatched: 13. In germline, CDR1 is SQVTM, CDR2 ANQGSEA. This CDR3 comprises 16 residues. The CDR3 nucleotides read TGCAGCGCGGGAACTAGCGGGGGGGCCTTGGAGGAGACCCAGTACTTC. Its translation: CSAGTSGGALEETQYF.

The chain combines TRBV19 with TRBJ2-7; tentatively, D is TRBD1 or TRBD2 (5 bases each). Between the trimmed V and J ends, which lost 6 bases and 3 bases, there was a span of 18 bases. This CDR3 is 15 amino acids long. CDR1 is LNHDA, CDR2 SQIVND, per germline (reference sequence). CDR3 sequence reads: CASSPTGTVVYEQYF. In DNA, the CDR3 is TGTGCCAGTAGCCCTACCGGGACCGTAGTCTACGAGCAGTACTTC.

This clonotype was detected only a few times. The V call is TRBV4-3, the J call TRBJ1-4; D may be TRBD1 (6 bases). Per germline, CDR1 LGHNA and CDR2 YSLEER. The ends were cut back, 4 bases at V and 8 bases at J, with 20 bases in the middle. The CDR3 totals 16 residues. This CDR3 reads CASSPAGSGAREKLFF. In nucleotides, the CDR3 is TGCGCCAGCAGCCCGGCGGGATCGGGGGCTAGAGAAAAACTGTTTTTT.

This clonotype was counted between two and nine times. The gene calls are TRBV28 and TRBJ1-1; 9 bases fit TRBD1. Germline CDR1 is MDHEN and CDR2 is SYDVKM. After removal of 6 bases from V and 11 bases from J, the junction contained 10 bases not matched to a gene. There are 13 residues in the CDR3. The chain's CDR3 is CASSRDRVLRAFF. The CDR3 DNA is TGTGCCAGCAGCCGGGACAGGGTTTTGAGGGCTTTCTTT.

The CDR3 sequence is CSVAGPRTDEQYF. The CDR3 coding sequence is TGCAGCGTCGCCGGGCCTCGTACAGACGAGCAGTACTTC. The J gene is TRBJ2-7, the V gene TRBV29-1; D is unclear. With 6 bases removed from V and 5 bases from J, the gap between germline ends came to 17 bases. The CDR3 loop spans 13 amino acids. Germline V gene data show CDR1 as SQVTM and CDR2 as ANQGSEA.

This clonotype was detected a few times. The chain joins TRBV3-1 to TRBJ1-4; no definite D call. CDR3 length equals 16 residues. Trimming cost V 4 bases and J 8 bases, with 20 bases left between them. Per germline, CDR1 LGHDT and CDR2 YNNKEL (reference sequence). CDR3 coding DNA: TGTGCCAGCAGCCGGGATCCCGCAGGAAGTTTCGAAAAACTGTTTTTT. It yields the protein CASSRDPAGSFEKLFF.